This T cell receptor (beta chain) was captured in a study of siplizumab effects on memory and regulatory T cells. This clone was seen just once. Sequencing used immunoSEQ multiplex PCR; TCRdb keeps in-frame clones, though not all of them. The data hold about 110,000 clones, with under 95% observed a single time. Germline V gene sequence: CDR1 SGDLS, CDR2 YYNGEE. V lost 8 bases, J lost 4 bases, and 11 bases lay in between. There are 12 residues in the CDR3. The chain couples TRBV9 to TRBJ2-3; D may correspond to TRBD1 or TRBD2 (6 bases each). Specimen: Tregs sorted from blood. The sequence came from a human donor in good health. This chain's CDR3 is CASRGVPDTQYF. The DNA for the CDR3 is TGTGCCAGTAGGGGGGTCCCAGATACGCAGTATTTT. Filled out from reference TRBV9 and TRBJ2-3, the complete variable domain reads DSGVTQTPKHLITATGQRVTLRCSPRSGDLSVYWYQQSLDQGLQFLIQYYNGEERAKGNILERFSAQQFPDLHSELNLSSLELGDSALYFCASRGVPDTQYFGPGTRLTVL.